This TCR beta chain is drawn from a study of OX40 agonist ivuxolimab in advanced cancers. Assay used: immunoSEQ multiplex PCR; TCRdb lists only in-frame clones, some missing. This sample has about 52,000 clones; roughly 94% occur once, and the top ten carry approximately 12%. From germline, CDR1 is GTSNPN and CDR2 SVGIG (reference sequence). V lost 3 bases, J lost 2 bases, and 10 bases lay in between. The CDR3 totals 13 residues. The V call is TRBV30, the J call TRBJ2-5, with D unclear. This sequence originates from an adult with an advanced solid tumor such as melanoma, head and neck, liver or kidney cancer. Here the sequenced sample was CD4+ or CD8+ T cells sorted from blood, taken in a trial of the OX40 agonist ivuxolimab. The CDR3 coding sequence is TGTGCCTGGAGAGGATGGATACAAGAGACCCAGTACTTC. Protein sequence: CAWRGWIQETQYF.